Each of the 8 T cell receptor beta chains below was sequenced from the same sample in a study of blood T cell repertoires in COVID-19. Sequenced by immunoSEQ multiplex PCR; TCRdb stores in-frame clones only, minus some. The table shows 200,000 or so clones, with around 81% occurring only once. The sequencing input was peripheral blood. The receptors originated from a woman aged 80 or over with COVID-19, enrolled during active disease.

This chain uses TRBV19 with TRBJ1-1; D is unclear. The CDR3 is 14 amino acids. The germline gives CDR1 LNHDA, CDR2 SQIVND (reference sequence). Trimming pared 2 bases from V and 2 bases from J, leaving 9 bases between. CDR3 nucleotide sequence: TGTGCCAGTAGTATAAACTCTCATAACACTGAAGCTTTCTTT. Translating it yields CASSINSHNTEAFF.

This sequence joins TRBV28 and TRBJ2-7; TRBD1 might be the D (6 bases). The CDR3 has 12 amino acids. Looked up from germline, CDR1 is MDHEN and CDR2 is SYDVKM. V lost 3 bases and J lost 6, with 9 bases in between. CDR3 in DNA: TGTGCCAGCAGTTTTGGGGGCCTCGAGCAGTACTTC. Encoded protein: CASSFGGLEQYF.

The V call is TRBV27, the J call TRBJ2-3, with a tentative D call TRBD2 (5 bases). The CDR3 sequence is 15 residues long. The V gene's germline CDR1 is MNHEY and CDR2 SMNVEV (reference sequence). Trimming pared 7 bases from V and 0 bases from J, leaving 14 bases between. CDR3 in amino acids: CASTHGWTSTDTQYF. CDR3 in DNA: TGTGCCAGCACGCATGGGTGGACTAGCACAGATACGCAGTATTTT.

This clone was observed once. The chain has TRBV11-2 and TRBJ2-1, with a weak D call TRBD2 (6 bases). V lost 3 bases, J lost 5 bases, and 11 bases lay in between. The germline gives CDR1 SGHAT, CDR2 FQNNGV. This CDR3 has 14 amino acids. CDR3 bases: TGTGCCAGCAGCTTGGTTTGGGGGGACAATGAGCAGTTCTTC. This codes for CASSLVWGDNEQFF.

The chain links TRBV18 to TRBJ2-5; perhaps TRBD2 as D (6 bases). The CDR3 has 12 residues. From germline, CDR1 is KGHSH and CDR2 LQKENI. The V gene lost 4 bases and the J gene lost 4 bases, with 7 bases spanning the gap. The CDR3 sequence is CASSQGGETQYF. CDR3 sequence (DNA): TGTGCCAGCTCACAGGGAGGAGAGACCCAGTACTTC.

This clone was seen only a few times. The V gene is TRBV30, the J gene TRBJ1-2; 7 nucleotides match TRBD1. Germline V gene lookup returns CDR1 GTSNPN and CDR2 SVGIG (reference sequence). CDR3 size: 14 residues. Trimming removed 5 bases from V and 1 base from J; junction bases left unmatched: 7. CDR3 DNA sequence: TGTGCCTGGGCAACAGGGGTCGGTAACTATGGCTACACCTTC. Its translation: CAWATGVGNYGYTF. The whole variable domain, filled in from reference TRBV30 and TRBJ1-2, reads SQTIHQWPATLVQPVGSPLSLECTVEGTSNPNLYWYRQAAGRGLQLLFYSVGIGQISSEVPQNLSASRPQDRQFILSSKKLLLSDSGFYLCAWATGVGNYGYTFGSGTRLTVV.

V and J are TRBV7-2 and TRBJ2-7, with D maybe TRBD2 (6 bases). The CDR3 extends over 16 amino acids. With 0 bases removed from V and 3 bases from J, the gap between germline ends came to 15 bases. Germline CDR1 reads SGHTA; CDR2 reads FQGNSA. The DNA of the CDR3 is TGTGCCAGCAGCTTAGCGCTATGGGGGGAACTCTACGAGCAGTACTTC. Amino acids: CASSLALWGELYEQYF.

This clone appeared a single time. The chain recombines TRBV5-1 with TRBJ2-3; 11 bases are a match to TRBD2. Germline assignment: CDR1 SGHRS and CDR2 YFSETQ. The CDR3 sequence is 18 residues long. V shed 0 bases and J 1 base; nucleotides not matched to a gene: 7. CDR3: CASSLGLAGGGGTDTQYF. DNA for the CDR3: TGCGCCAGCAGCTTGGGCCTAGCGGGAGGTGGAGGCACAGATACGCAGTATTTT.